Listed here are 3 T cell receptor beta chains from one sample, sequenced in a study of T cells in Graves' hyperthyroidism and ophthalmopathy. RNA transcripts served as the template for amplifying TCR beta CDR3 regions. When the TCR CDR3 underwent first-round RT-PCR, the HTBI primer set was used. TCRdb used MiXCR to reprocess the multiplex PCR reads, holding one entry per CDR3 protein. Found here are about 510,000 distinct CDR3 sequences, 14% of them singletons; the top ten hold over 11%. Sample: blood. The receptors were gathered from a woman aged 40 to 50 with Graves' hyperthyroidism.

This chain uses TRBV28 with TRBJ2-5; D possibly corresponds to TRBD2 (7 bases). The ends were cut back, 6 bases at V and 4 bases at J, with 21 bases in the middle. This CDR3 is 16 amino acids long. Germline V gene sequence: CDR1 MDHEN, CDR2 SYDVKM. The CDR3 protein is CASSGTRGGRRETQYF. For the CDR3, the DNA is TGTGCCAGCAGCGGGACTCGCGGGGGCAGAAGAGAGACCCAGTACTTC.

This clonotype was counted many times. The chain combines TRBV7-3 with TRBJ2-3; either TRBD1 or TRBD2 may fit D (5 bases each). This CDR3 is built from 15 residues. Germline V CDR1 and CDR2: SGHTA, FQGTGA. The germline V and J ends were trimmed by 2 bases and 1 base, with 10 bases remaining between them. DNA of the CDR3: TGTGCCAGCAGCTTAGGGACCCTTCGCACAGATACGCAGTATTTT. Translating it yields CASSLGTLRTDTQYF.

This clonotype was counted ten times or more. The V and J genes are TRBV20-1 and TRBJ2-1; TRBD2 matches 16 bases. Germline CDR1 reads DFQATT; CDR2 reads SNEGSKA (reference sequence). The CDR3 is 18 amino acids. The V and J ends lost 6 bases and 1 base, in that order; junction bases with no gene match: 9. The DNA of the CDR3 is TGCAGTGCCGCGTGGGGACTAGCGGGAGGGCCATCCTACAATGAGCAGTTCTTC. Translated, it gives CSAAWGLAGGPSYNEQFF.